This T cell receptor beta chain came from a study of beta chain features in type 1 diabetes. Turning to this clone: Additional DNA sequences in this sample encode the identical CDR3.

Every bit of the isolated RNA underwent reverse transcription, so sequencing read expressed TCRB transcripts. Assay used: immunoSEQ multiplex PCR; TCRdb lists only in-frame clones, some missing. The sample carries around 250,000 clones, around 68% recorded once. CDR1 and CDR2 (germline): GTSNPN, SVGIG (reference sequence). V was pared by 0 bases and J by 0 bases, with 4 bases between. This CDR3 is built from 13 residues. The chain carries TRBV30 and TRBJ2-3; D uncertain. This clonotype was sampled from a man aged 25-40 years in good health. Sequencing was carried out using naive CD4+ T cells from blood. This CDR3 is CAWSVRSTDTQYF. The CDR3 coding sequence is TGTGCCTGGAGTGTGAGGAGCACAGATACGCAGTATTTT.